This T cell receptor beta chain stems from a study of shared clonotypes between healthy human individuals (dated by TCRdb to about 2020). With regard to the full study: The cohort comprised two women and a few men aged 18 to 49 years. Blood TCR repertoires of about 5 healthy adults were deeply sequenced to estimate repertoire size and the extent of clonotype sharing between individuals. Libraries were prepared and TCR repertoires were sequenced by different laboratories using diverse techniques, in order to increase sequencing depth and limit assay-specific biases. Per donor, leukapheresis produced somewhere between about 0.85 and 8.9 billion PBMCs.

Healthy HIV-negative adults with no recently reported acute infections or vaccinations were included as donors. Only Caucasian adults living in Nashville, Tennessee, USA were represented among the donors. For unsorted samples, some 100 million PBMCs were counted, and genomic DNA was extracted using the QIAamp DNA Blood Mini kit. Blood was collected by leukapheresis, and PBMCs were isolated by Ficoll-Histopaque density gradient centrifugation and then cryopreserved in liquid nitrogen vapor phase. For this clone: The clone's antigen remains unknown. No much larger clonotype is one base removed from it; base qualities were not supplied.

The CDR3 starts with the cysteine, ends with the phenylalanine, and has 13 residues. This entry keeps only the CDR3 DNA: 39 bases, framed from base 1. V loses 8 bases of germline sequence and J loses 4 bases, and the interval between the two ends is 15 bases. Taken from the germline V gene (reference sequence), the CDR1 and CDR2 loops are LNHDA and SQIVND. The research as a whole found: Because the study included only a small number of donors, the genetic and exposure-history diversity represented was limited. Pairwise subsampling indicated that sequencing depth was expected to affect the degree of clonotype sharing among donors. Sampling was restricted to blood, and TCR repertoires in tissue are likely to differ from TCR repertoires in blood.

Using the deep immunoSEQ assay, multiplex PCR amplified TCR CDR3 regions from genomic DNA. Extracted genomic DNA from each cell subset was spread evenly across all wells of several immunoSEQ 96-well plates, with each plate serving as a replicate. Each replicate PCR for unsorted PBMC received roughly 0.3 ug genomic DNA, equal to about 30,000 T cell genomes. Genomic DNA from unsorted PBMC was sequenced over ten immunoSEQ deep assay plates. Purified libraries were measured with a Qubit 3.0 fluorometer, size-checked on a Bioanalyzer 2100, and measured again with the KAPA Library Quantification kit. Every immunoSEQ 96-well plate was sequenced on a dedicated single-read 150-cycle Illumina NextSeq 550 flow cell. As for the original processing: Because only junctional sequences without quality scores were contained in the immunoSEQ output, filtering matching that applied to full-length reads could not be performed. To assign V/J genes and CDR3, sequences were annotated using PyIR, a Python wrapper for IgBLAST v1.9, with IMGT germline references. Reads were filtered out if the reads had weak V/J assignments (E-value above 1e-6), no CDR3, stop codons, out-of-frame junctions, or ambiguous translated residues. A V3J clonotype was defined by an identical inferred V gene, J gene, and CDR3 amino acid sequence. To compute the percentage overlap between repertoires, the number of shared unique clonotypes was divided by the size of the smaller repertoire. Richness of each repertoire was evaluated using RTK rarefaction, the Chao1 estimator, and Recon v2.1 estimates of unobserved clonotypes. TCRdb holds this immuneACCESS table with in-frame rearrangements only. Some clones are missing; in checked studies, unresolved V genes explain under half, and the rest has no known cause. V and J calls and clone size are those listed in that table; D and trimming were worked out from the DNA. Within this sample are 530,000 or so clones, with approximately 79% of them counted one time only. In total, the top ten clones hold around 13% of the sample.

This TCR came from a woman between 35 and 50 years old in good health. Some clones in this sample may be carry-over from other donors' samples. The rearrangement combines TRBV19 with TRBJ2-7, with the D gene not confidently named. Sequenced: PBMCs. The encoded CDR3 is CASHGRSEYEQYF. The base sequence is TGTGCCAGTCACGGGCGCTCTGAGTACGAGCAGTACTTC.